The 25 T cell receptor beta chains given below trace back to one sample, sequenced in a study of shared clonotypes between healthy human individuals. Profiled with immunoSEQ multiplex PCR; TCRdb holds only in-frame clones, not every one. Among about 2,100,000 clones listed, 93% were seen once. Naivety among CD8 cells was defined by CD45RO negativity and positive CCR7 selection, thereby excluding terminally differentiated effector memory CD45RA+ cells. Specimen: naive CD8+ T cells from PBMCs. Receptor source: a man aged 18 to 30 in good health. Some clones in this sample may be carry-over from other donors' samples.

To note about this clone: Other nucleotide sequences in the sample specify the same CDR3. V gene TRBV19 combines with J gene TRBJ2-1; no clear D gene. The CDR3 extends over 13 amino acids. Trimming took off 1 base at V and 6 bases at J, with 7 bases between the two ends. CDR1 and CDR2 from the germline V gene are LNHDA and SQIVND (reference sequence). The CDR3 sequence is CASSIVRGNEQFF. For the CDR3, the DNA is TGTGCCAGTAGTATAGTCAGAGGCAATGAGCAGTTCTTC.

The CDR3 loop is CASSFRDRGLAGNIDTQYF. CDR3 DNA sequence: TGTGCCAGCAGCTTCCGGGACAGGGGACTAGCGGGTAACATAGATACGCAGTATTTT. The chain recombines TRBV11-2 with TRBJ2-3; 12 bases agree with TRBD2. The trim removed 3 bases at V and 5 bases at J, leaving 15 bases unmatched. The CDR3 totals 19 residues. Germline V gene data show CDR1 as SGHAT and CDR2 as FQNNGV.

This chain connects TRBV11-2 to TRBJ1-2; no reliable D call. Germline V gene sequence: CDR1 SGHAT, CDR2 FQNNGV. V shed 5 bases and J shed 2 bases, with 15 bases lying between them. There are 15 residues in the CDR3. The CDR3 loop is CASSISVAGNYGYTF. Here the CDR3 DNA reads TGTGCCAGCAGCATCTCCGTGGCTGGGAACTATGGCTACACCTTC.

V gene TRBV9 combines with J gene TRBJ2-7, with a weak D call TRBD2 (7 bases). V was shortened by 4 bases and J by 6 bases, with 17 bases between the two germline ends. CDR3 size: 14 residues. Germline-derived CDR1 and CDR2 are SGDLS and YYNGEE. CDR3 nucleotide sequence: TGTGCCAGCAGCCCCAGGGGAGGGAACGCCGAGCAGTACTTC. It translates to CASSPRGGNAEQYF.

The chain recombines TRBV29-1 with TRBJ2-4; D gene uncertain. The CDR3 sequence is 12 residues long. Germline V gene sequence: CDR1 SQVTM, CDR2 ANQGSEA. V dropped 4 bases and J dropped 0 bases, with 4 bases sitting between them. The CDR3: CSVVVAKNIQYF. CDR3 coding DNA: TGCAGCGTTGTGGTAGCCAAAAACATTCAGTACTTC.

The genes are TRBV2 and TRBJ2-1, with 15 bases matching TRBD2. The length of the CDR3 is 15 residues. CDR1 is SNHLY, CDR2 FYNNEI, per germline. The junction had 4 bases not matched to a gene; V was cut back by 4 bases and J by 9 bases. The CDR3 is CASSGTSGRETEQFF. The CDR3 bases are TGTGCCAGCAGTGGGACTAGCGGGAGGGAGACTGAGCAGTTCTTC.

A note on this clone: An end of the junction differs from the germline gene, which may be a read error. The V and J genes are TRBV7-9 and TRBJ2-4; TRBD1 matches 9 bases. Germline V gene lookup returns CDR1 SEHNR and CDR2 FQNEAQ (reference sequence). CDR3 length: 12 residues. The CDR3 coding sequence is TGTGCCAGCAGCCAGCAACAGGGGGCAGCCGTTTTC. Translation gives CASSQQQGAAVF.

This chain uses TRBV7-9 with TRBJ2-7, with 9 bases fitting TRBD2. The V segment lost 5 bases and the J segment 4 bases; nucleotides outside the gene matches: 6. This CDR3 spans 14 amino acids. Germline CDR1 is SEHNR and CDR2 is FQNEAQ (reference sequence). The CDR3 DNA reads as TGTGCCAGCAGCCAAGGGGGACTAGCATACGAGCAGTACTTC. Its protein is CASSQGGLAYEQYF.

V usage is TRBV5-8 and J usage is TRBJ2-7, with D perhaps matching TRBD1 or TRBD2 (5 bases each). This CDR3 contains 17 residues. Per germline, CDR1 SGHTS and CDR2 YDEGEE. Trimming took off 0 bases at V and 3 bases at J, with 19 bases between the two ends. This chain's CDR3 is CASSLEGYGAPHYEQYF. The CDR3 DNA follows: TGTGCCAGCAGCTTGGAGGGGTACGGGGCTCCCCACTACGAGCAGTACTTC.

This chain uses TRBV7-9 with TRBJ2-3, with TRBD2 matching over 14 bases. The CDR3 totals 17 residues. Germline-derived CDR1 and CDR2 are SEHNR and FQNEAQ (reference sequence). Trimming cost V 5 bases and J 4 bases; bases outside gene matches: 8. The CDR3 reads CASSKPGLAGDPDTQYF. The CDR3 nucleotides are TGTGCCAGCAGCAAACCGGGACTAGCGGGGGACCCAGATACGCAGTATTTT. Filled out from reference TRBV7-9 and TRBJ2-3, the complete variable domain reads DTGVSQNPRHKITKRGQNVTFRCDPISEHNRLYWYRQTLGQGPEFLTYFQNEAQLEKSRLLSDRFSAERPKGSFSTLEIQRTEQGDSAMYLCASSKPGLAGDPDTQYFGPGTRLTVL.

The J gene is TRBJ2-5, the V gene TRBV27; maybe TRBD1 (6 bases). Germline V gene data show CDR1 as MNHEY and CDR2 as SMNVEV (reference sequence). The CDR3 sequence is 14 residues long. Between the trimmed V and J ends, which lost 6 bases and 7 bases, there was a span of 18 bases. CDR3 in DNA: TGTGCCAGCAGAACCGGGCCCCGAGGGGGGACCCAGTACTTC. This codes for CASRTGPRGGTQYF.

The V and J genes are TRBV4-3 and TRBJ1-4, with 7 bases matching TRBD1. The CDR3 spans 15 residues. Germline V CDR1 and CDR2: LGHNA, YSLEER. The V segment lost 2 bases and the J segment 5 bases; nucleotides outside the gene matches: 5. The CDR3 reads CASSQTGDWNEKLFF. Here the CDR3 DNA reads TGCGCCAGCAGCCAAACAGGGGACTGGAATGAAAAACTGTTTTTT.

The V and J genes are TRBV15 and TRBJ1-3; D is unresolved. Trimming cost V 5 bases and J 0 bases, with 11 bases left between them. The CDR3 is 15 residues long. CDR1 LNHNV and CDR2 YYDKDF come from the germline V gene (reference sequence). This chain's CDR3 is CATSDAWSSGNTIYF. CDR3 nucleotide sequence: TGTGCCACCAGCGACGCGTGGAGCTCTGGAAACACCATATATTTT.

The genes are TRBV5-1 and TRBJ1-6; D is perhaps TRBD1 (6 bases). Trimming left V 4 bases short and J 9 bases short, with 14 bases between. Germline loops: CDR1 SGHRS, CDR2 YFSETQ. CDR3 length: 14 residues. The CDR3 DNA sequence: TGCGCCAGCAGCCCGCAGGGGCAGGGTTCACCCCTCCACTTT. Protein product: CASSPQGQGSPLHF.

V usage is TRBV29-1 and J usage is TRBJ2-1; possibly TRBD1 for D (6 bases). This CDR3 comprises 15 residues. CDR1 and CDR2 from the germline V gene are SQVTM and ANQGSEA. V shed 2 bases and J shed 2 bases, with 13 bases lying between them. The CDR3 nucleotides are TGCAGCGTTGAATACAGGGTGTATACCTACAATGAGCAGTTCTTC. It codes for CSVEYRVYTYNEQFF.

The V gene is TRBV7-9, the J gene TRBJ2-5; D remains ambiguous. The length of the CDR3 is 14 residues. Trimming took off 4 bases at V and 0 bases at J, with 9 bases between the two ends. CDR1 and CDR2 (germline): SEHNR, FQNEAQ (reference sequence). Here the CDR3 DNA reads TGTGCCAGCAGCTCTCCGGAGAACCAAGAGACCCAGTACTTC. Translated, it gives CASSSPENQETQYF.

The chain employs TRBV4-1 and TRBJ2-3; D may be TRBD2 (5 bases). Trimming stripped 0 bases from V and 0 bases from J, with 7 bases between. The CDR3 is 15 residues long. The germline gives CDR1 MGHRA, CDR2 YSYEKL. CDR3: CASSQEWRSTDTQYF. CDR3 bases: TGCGCCAGCAGCCAAGAGTGGAGGAGCACAGATACGCAGTATTTT.

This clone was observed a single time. CDR3 DNA sequence: TGCAGCGTTGAAAAGGTAACAGGGTCGCCGACCGGTTCCTACGAGCAGTACTTC. This translates into CSVEKVTGSPTGSYEQYF. The chain employs TRBV29-1 and TRBJ2-7, with D perhaps matching TRBD1 (6 bases). Germline V CDR1 and CDR2: SQVTM, ANQGSEA. CDR3 length equals 18 residues. V dropped 2 bases and J dropped 1 base, with 24 bases sitting between them.

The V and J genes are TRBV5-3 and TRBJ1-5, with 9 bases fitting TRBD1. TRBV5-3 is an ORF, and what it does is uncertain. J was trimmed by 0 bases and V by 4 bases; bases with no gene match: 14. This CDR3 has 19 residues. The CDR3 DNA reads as TGTGCCAGAAGCCGAACAGGGGGCGCGGAGGGGTATAGCAATCAGCCCCAGCATTTT. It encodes CARSRTGGAEGYSNQPQHF.

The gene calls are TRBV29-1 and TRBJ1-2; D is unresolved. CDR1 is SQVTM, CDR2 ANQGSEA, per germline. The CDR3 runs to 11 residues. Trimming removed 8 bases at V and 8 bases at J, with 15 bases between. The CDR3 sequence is CSSAGPSGYTF. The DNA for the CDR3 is TGCAGCAGTGCAGGCCCGAGCGGCTACACCTTC.

Written as DNA, the CDR3 is TGCAGCGTTACTGCGACAGGGAGCCGGTTCTTC. Residues: CSVTATGSRFF. V usage is TRBV29-1 and J usage is TRBJ2-1, with TRBD1 matching 7 bases. Germline CDR1 is SQVTM and CDR2 is ANQGSEA. The J segment lost 15 bases and the V segment lost 5 bases, leaving 10 bases of the junction unmatched. The CDR3 is made up of 11 amino acids.

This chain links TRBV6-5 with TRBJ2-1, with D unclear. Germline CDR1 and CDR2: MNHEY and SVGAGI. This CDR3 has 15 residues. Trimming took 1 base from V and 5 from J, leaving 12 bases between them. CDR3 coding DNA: TGTGCCAGCAGTTACTTCTCGTCGGCAAACAATGAGCAGTTCTTC. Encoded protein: CASSYFSSANNEQFF.

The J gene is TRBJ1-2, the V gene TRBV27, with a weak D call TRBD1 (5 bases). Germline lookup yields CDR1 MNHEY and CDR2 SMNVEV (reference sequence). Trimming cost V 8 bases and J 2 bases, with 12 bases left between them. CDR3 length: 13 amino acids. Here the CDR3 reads CASWGEPNYGYTF. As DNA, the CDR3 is TGTGCCAGCTGGGGGGAGCCCAACTATGGCTACACCTTC.

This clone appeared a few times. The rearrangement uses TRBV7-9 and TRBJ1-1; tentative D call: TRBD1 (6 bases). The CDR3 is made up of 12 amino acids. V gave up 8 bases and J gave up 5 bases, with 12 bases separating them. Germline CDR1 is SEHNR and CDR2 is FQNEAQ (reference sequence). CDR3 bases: TGTGCCAGCTTACAGGGCGGAACTGAAGCTTTCTTT. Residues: CASLQGGTEAFF.

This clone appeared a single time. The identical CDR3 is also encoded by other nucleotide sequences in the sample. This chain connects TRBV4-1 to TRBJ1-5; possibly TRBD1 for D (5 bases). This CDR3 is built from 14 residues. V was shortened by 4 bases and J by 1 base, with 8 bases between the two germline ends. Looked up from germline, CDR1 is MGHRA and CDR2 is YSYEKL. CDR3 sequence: CASSLRQSNQPQHF. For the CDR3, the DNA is TGCGCCAGCAGCCTTCGACAGAGCAATCAGCCCCAGCATTTT.